These 22 T cell receptor beta chains were sequenced from one sample in a study of radiotherapy plus CTLA-4 blockade in lung cancer. TCRdb's table, derived via immunoSEQ multiplex PCR, lists solely in-frame clones and lacks some. The data contain just under 60,000 clones, more than 60% of them seen just once; the ten biggest clones take up roughly 4%. This specimen was peripheral blood, taken from a patient treated with radiotherapy plus ipilimumab. The receptor set was obtained from a human donor with non-small cell lung cancer who had a partial response to radiotherapy plus ipilimumab.

The chain joins TRBV5-4 to TRBJ1-2; TRBD1 is a possible D gene (6 bases). Germline assignment: CDR1 SGHNT and CDR2 YYREEE (reference sequence). The V gene lost 4 bases and the J gene lost 2 bases, with 12 bases spanning the gap. This CDR3 spans 14 amino acids. This CDR3 reads CASSGETGNYGYTF. In nucleotides, the CDR3 is TGTGCCAGCAGCGGAGAAACAGGGAACTATGGCTACACCTTC.

The chain joins TRBV27 to TRBJ2-7; the match to TRBD2 covers 9 bases. The V gene's germline CDR1 is MNHEY and CDR2 SMNVEV (reference sequence). J was trimmed by 1 base and V by 4 bases; bases with no gene match: 8. This CDR3 contains 16 residues. Here the CDR3 DNA reads TGTGCCAGCAGTTCCAATGGGGGACTAGCATCCTACGAGCAGTACTTC. This codes for CASSSNGGLASYEQYF.

The V call is TRBV5-1, the J call TRBJ2-7; 8 positions match TRBD1. The germline V gene encodes CDR1 SGHRS and CDR2 YFSETQ. V was clipped by 2 bases and J by 4 bases; unmatched bases: 5. This CDR3 has 14 amino acids. CDR3 sequence (DNA): TGCGCCAGCAGCTTACAGGGGGAGTTTTACGAGCAGTACTTC. Protein product: CASSLQGEFYEQYF.

The rearrangement joins TRBV12-5 to TRBJ2-1; 7 bases match TRBD1. The CDR3 sequence is 17 residues long. Trimming at V came to 4 bases and at J to 3 bases, leaving 12 bases not matched to a gene. CDR1 LGHNT and CDR2 FRNRAP come from the germline V gene. The CDR3 DNA sequence: TGTGCTAGTGGTTCCCCAAAACAGGGGTGGGACTACAATGAGCAGTTCTTC. Its translation is CASGSPKQGWDYNEQFF.

The chain uses TRBV5-1 and TRBJ1-4; D might be TRBD1 (5 bases). CDR3 size: 17 residues. Germline-derived CDR1 and CDR2 are SGHRS and YFSETQ. V dropped 6 bases and J dropped 5 bases, with 23 bases sitting between them. The CDR3 region has the DNA TGCGCCAGCAACGAAGGGGAAGTAATATGGGGCAATGAAAAACTGTTTTTT. Translation: CASNEGEVIWGNEKLFF.

The CDR3: CAISEQAGGQETQYF. The CDR3 DNA sequence: TGTGCCATCAGTGAGCAAGCGGGGGGGCAAGAGACCCAGTACTTC. The chain carries TRBV10-3 and TRBJ2-5, with 10 bases that match TRBD2. V dropped 2 bases and J dropped 2; count of bases not matched to a gene: 2. The V gene's germline CDR1 is ENHRY and CDR2 SYGVKD. The CDR3 totals 15 residues.

The rearrangement links TRBV4-1 to TRBJ2-1; 11 bases agree with TRBD1. J lost 3 bases, V lost 11 bases, and 3 bases had no gene match. The CDR3 has 13 residues. The germline CDR1 and CDR2 sequences are MGHRA and YSYEKL. The CDR3 here is CASGTGGYNEQFF. CDR3 DNA sequence: TGCGCCTCCGGGACAGGGGGCTACAATGAGCAGTTCTTC.

The rearrangement uses TRBV29-1 and TRBJ1-1; 9 bases fit TRBD1. This CDR3 has 13 residues. J was trimmed by 3 bases and V by 6 bases; bases with no gene match: 5. The germline gives CDR1 SQVTM, CDR2 ANQGSEA. The CDR3 DNA is TGCAGCGTAAAAAGGACAGGGGACACTGAAGCTTTCTTT. Translated, it gives CSVKRTGDTEAFF.

This clone was picked up one time. The chain links TRBV9 to TRBJ1-2, with 10 bases aligning to TRBD1. This CDR3 is 18 amino acids long. The V gene end was trimmed by 3 bases and the J gene end by 7 bases; junction bases not matched to a gene: 18. Germline-derived CDR1 and CDR2 are SGDLS and YYNGEE. DNA for the CDR3: TGTGCCAGCAGCGCCTCGACAGGGGGCGCAATTGGTAGAAGTGGCTACACCTTC. Protein: CASSASTGGAIGRSGYTF.

There are a few counts of this clone. Sequence at one end of the junction differs from germline and may be a read error. The chain links TRBV5-1 to TRBJ1-6; weak D call: TRBD1 (6 bases). This CDR3 has 17 amino acids. Looked up from germline, CDR1 is SGHRS and CDR2 is YFSETQ. The CDR3, as DNA: TGCGCCAGCAGCTTGGAACGGCAGGGGTCCTCTAATTCACCCCTCCACTTT. Translating gives CASSLERQGSSNSPLHF.

V gene TRBV29-1 combines with J gene TRBJ1-2; 12 nucleotides agree with TRBD1. The CDR3 loop spans 16 amino acids. In germline, CDR1 is SQVTM, CDR2 ANQGSEA. The J segment lost 7 bases and the V segment lost 0 bases, leaving 9 bases of the junction unmatched. CDR3 in amino acids: CSVEDRSGQGAFGYTF. The CDR3 DNA reads as TGCAGCGTTGAAGATCGTTCGGGACAGGGGGCTTTTGGCTACACCTTC. The variable domain in full, with the rest retrieved from reference TRBV29-1 and TRBJ1-2, is SAVISQKPSRDICQRGTSLTIQCQVDSQVTMMFWYRQQPGQSLTLIATANQGSEATYESGFVIDKFPISRPNLTFSTLTVSNMSPEDSSIYLCSVEDRSGQGAFGYTFGSGTRLTVV.

The chain joins TRBV5-4 to TRBJ2-1, with D unclear. The CDR3 consists of 15 residues. V shed 0 bases and J shed 2 bases, with 9 bases lying between them. Germline lookup yields CDR1 SGHNT and CDR2 YYREEE (reference sequence). CDR3 nucleotides: TGTGCCAGCAGCTTGGTCCTCAGCGCCTACAATGAGCAGTTCTTC. Encoded protein: CASSLVLSAYNEQFF.

V usage is TRBV7-9 and J usage is TRBJ2-3; 10 bases fit TRBD2. The CDR3 loop spans 19 amino acids. Germline CDR1 and CDR2: SEHNR and FQNEAQ (reference sequence). The trim removed 2 bases at V and 5 bases at J, leaving 16 bases unmatched. CDR3 sequence reads: CASSLWVTSGVLKGDTQYF. The CDR3 DNA sequence: TGTGCCAGCAGCTTATGGGTAACTAGCGGGGTCCTGAAGGGAGATACGCAGTATTTT.

The genes are TRBV5-5 and TRBJ2-1, with TRBD1 matching 7 bases. The germline V gene encodes CDR1 SGHKS and CDR2 YYEKEE (reference sequence). The CDR3 has 15 amino acids. V was clipped by 3 bases and J by 6 bases; unmatched bases: 9. This CDR3 reads CASSSKDRVFNEQFF. DNA of the CDR3: TGTGCCAGCAGCTCGAAAGACAGGGTATTCAATGAGCAGTTCTTC.

This chain connects TRBV11-3 to TRBJ2-5; D is uncertain. Germline-derived CDR1 and CDR2 are SGHNT and YENEEA. Trimming removed 1 base at V and 0 bases at J, with 6 bases between. The CDR3 runs 14 residues. CDR3 sequence reads: CASSLGGNQETQYF. As DNA, the CDR3 is TGTGCCAGCAGCTTAGGCGGAAACCAAGAGACCCAGTACTTC.

The V and J genes are TRBV11-3 and TRBJ1-1; D is unclear. This CDR3 is 14 amino acids long. V lost 5 bases, J lost 4 bases, and 14 bases lay in between. Germline values: CDR1 SGHNT, CDR2 YENEEA. The CDR3 is CASSQSFGSTEAFF. The CDR3 DNA reads as TGTGCCAGCAGCCAGTCCTTCGGGAGCACTGAAGCTTTCTTT.

The chain combines TRBV19 with TRBJ1-2; TRBD1 matches 9 bases. The J segment lost 7 bases and the V segment lost 5 bases, leaving 8 bases of the junction unmatched. Germline-derived CDR1 and CDR2 are LNHDA and SQIVND (reference sequence). The length of the CDR3 is 14 residues. CDR3: CASSSDRGVLGYTF. In DNA, the CDR3 is TGTGCCAGTAGTTCAGACAGGGGGGTGCTTGGCTACACCTTC.

The chain employs TRBV6-5 and TRBJ2-7, with 7 positions matching TRBD1. The CDR3 is 15 residues long. The trim removed 5 bases at V and 0 bases at J, leaving 7 bases unmatched. CDR1 and CDR2 (germline): MNHEY, SVGAGI. CDR3 amino acids: CASSPYTGASYEQYF. The CDR3 coding sequence is TGTGCCAGCAGTCCTTACACAGGGGCCTCCTACGAGCAGTACTTC.

In DNA form, the CDR3 reads TGTGCCAGTAGTATTGGTACAGCCTCTGGGGCCAACGTCCTGACTTTC. This gives the protein CASSIGTASGANVLTF. J is TRBJ2-6 and V is TRBV19; no clear D gene. V shed 3 bases and J shed 0 bases, with 9 bases lying between them. CDR3 length: 16 residues. Germline V gives CDR1 LNHDA, CDR2 SQIVND (reference sequence). Full variable domain (outside the CDR3, taken from reference TRBV19 and TRBJ2-6): DGGITQSPKYLFRKEGQNVTLSCEQNLNHDAMYWYRQDPGQGLRLIYYSQIVNDFQKGDIAEGYSVSREKKESFPLTVTSAQKNPTAFYLCASSIGTASGANVLTFGAGSRLTVL.

The rearrangement uses TRBV6-5 and TRBJ1-6; D is perhaps TRBD1 (5 bases). In germline, CDR1 is MNHEY, CDR2 SVGAGI. V lost 2 bases, J lost 7 bases, and 9 bases lay in between. CDR3 length: 14 residues. This chain's CDR3 is CASSYQGENSPLHF. The CDR3 DNA follows: TGTGCCAGCAGTTACCAGGGCGAGAATTCACCCCTCCACTTT.

The rearrangement links TRBV5-6 to TRBJ1-6; 8 nucleotides match TRBD1. V gave up 6 bases and J gave up 8 bases; unmatched junction bases: 4. The CDR3 length is 13 residues. CDR1 SGHDT and CDR2 YYEEEE come from the germline V gene. CDR3 in DNA: TGTGCCAGCAAAATACAGGGGGATTCACCCCTCCACTTT. Its translation is CASKIQGDSPLHF. Together with reference TRBV5-6 and TRBJ1-6, the CDR3 gives the full variable domain: DAGVTQSPTHLIKTRGQQVTLRCSPKSGHDTVSWYQQALGQGPQFIFQYYEEEERQRGNFPDRFSGHQFPNYSSELNVNALLLGDSALYLCASKIQGDSPLHFGNGTRLTVT.

In its sample, this clone was seen a few times. CDR3 region: CASSQGAVAGGYEQFF. The CDR3 region has the DNA TGTGCCAGCAGCCAAGGGGCGGTAGCGGGGGGATATGAGCAGTTCTTC. The chain employs TRBV4-2 and TRBJ2-1; 10 positions match TRBD2. This CDR3 spans 16 amino acids. Germline trimming cut 1 base from V and 8 bases from J; bases unmatched to any gene: 8. Germline V lookup: CDR1 LGHNA, CDR2 YNFKEQ.